The clone carrying this TCR beta chain was seen a handful of times. It was with 60 Vbeta and 13 Jbeta primers that the PCR ran. Generated by immunoSEQ multiplex PCR, the TCRdb table keeps only in-frame clones and is missing some. The profile shows over 150,000 clones, 81% of them singletons. The source of the sample is a study of cytomegalovirus exposure and HLA in healthy donors. Study-level information: Most genotyped donors, around 86% of some 400, had Caucasian-associated genetic ancestry.

This CDR3 is 17 amino acids long. Germline CDR1 reads KGHSH; CDR2 reads LQKENI. The J segment lost 0 bases and the V segment lost 3 bases, leaving 9 bases of the junction unmatched. The receptor was isolated from a woman aged 25 to 39 in good health and CMV-seronegative. Sequencing input: PBMCs. V and J are TRBV18 and TRBJ2-3, with TRBD1 matching over 7 bases. The DNA for the CDR3 is TGTGCCAGCTCACCCCGGCGCGGACAGGAGAGCACAGATACGCAGTATTTT. Its translation is CASSPRRGQESTDTQYF. Full variable domain (outside the CDR3, taken from reference TRBV18 and TRBJ2-3): NAGVMQNPRHLVRRRGQEARLRCSPMKGHSHVYWYRQLPEEGLKFMVYLQKENIIDESGMPKERFSAEFPKEGPSILRIQQVVRGDSAAYFCASSPRRGQESTDTQYFGPGTRLTVL.